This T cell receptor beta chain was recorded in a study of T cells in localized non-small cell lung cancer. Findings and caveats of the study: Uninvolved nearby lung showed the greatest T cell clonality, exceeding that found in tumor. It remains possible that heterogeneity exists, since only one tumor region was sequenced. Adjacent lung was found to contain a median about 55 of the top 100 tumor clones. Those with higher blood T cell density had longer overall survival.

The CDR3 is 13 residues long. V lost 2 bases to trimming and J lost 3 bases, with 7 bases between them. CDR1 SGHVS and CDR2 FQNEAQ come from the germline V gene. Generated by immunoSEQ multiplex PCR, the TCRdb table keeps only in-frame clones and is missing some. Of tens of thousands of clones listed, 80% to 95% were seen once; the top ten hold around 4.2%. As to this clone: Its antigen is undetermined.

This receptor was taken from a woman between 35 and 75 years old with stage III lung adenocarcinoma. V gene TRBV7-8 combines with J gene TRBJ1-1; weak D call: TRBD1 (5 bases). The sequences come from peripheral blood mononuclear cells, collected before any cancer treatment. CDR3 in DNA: TGTGCCAGCAGCTTACTGGGGGACACTGAAGCTTTCTTT. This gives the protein CASSLLGDTEAFF.